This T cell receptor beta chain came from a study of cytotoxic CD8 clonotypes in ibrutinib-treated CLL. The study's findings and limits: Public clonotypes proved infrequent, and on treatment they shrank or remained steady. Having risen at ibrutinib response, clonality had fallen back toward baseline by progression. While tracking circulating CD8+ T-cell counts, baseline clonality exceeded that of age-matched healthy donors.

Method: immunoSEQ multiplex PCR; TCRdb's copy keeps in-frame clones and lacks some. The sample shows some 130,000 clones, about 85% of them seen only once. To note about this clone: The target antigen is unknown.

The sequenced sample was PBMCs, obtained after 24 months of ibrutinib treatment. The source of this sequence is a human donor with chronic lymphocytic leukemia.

The chain's CDR3 is CASSSSGGTYNEQFF. The DNA of the CDR3 is TGTGCCAGCAGTTCAAGCGGGGGCACCTACAATGAGCAGTTCTTC. The rearrangement joins TRBV6-5 to TRBJ2-1, with 8 positions matching TRBD2. CDR1 MNHEY and CDR2 SVGAGI come from the germline V gene. This CDR3 spans 15 amino acids. The J segment lost 2 bases and the V segment lost 4 bases, leaving 4 bases of the junction unmatched.